This T cell receptor (beta chain) was found in a study of radiotherapy plus CTLA-4 blockade in lung cancer. Study at large: Overall, 15% to 20% of patients showed an objective response, while roughly 28% attained disease control. Whole-study results and caveats: Increased serum interferon-beta after radiation also reportedly predicted response strongly. Some TCR clones had been derived from tumors. These clones expanded in peripheral blood after radiotherapy plus ipilimumab.

Germline V gene lookup returns CDR1 SGHRS and CDR2 YFSETQ. This CDR3 spans 11 amino acids. V was clipped by 7 bases and J by 6 bases, with 11 bases between them. Ipilimumab-mediated CTLA-4 blockade plus focal radiation was given to patients having chemo-refractory metastatic non-small-cell lung cancer. Concerning this clone: What it binds is not known.

Measured with immunoSEQ multiplex PCR; TCRdb has only the in-frame clones, and not every one. The profile shows roughly 45,000 clones, around 63% of them singletons. This clonotype was sampled from a human donor with non-small cell lung cancer who had a partial response to radiotherapy plus ipilimumab. The sequences come from peripheral blood, collected from a patient treated with radiotherapy plus ipilimumab. The chain combines TRBV5-1 with TRBJ2-7; TRBD2 is a possible D gene (6 bases). The CDR3 DNA follows: TGCGCCAGCGGGGACTTGGGCGAGCAGTACTTC. The encoded protein is CASGDLGEQYF.